The entry below describes one T cell receptor (beta chain). In the study's own analysis: Scientists estimated how many nucleated cells there were by amplifying reference gene primers. Measured with immunoSEQ multiplex PCR; TCRdb has only the in-frame clones, and not every one. From that table come the V and J calls and clone size; the DNA was used to work out D and trimming. The sample lists a few hundred thousand clones, about 90% occurring once. Germline assignment: CDR1 MNHNS and CDR2 SASEGT. The V gene lost 3 bases and the J gene lost 2 bases, with 10 bases spanning the gap. This CDR3 has 14 residues. This sample is drawn from a study of blood T cell repertoires in COVID-19.

This chain joins TRBV6-1 and TRBJ1-1, with D maybe TRBD1 (5 bases). Source material: PBMCs or T cells enriched from blood (not recorded which). The TCR sequence derives from a woman aged 25-40 years who had recovered from COVID-19. CDR3: CASSDRGLNTEAFF. The CDR3 DNA reads TGTGCCAGCAGTGATAGGGGCCTCAACACTGAAGCTTTCTTT.